This T cell receptor (beta chain) originates from a study of tumor and adjacent non-tumor tissue in lung cancer. Across the whole study: Patients were aged roughly 30 to 76, 10 men and about 5 women, stage I to III. Study-wide results and limits: Compared with tumor, normal lung showed significantly lower TCR diversity. Tumor TCR diversity, when higher, was linked to shorter survival.

The template was RNA from unsorted bulk tissue. Distant lung tissue was collected more than 3 cm away from the tumor edge. Germline lookup yields CDR1 LGHNA and CDR2 YSLEER. This CDR3 spans 17 amino acids. Three rounds of nested PCR, following a modified ARM-PCR protocol, produced the TCRbeta library. TCRdb independently ran MiXCR on the multiplex PCR reads; one entry per CDR3 protein. The table lists more than 45,000 distinct CDR3 sequences, 74% of them singletons. A word on this clonotype: Its cognate antigen is unknown. The junction shows a germline mismatch at one end, possibly a read error.

V and J are TRBV4-3 and TRBJ1-4, with 8 bases that match TRBD1. This TCR was sampled from a woman aged 60-70 years with non-small cell lung cancer. The sequenced sample consisted of distant non-tumor lung tissue. The CDR3 region is CTSNQEKGGQANEKLFF. The CDR3 DNA is TGCACCAGCAACCAAGAAAAAGGGGGACAGGCTAATGAAAAACTGTTTTTT.